Sequencing of this T cell receptor beta chain was carried out in a study of T cells after posttransplantation cyclophosphamide. General study points: Recipient CMV seropositivity and CMV reactivation strongly tracked TRB clonality. Later blood repertoires were often dominated by clones from the donor CD8+ memory compartment. Tissue-infiltrating T cells from skin or gut overlapped little with blood T cells.

Sequencing used immunoSEQ multiplex PCR; TCRdb keeps in-frame clones, though not all of them. The table has approximately 9,700 clones, about 98% seen once. This CDR3 contains 17 residues. Trimming took 1 base from V and 3 from J; bases not matched to a gene: 7. Germline CDR1 reads MNHNS; CDR2 reads SASEGT. Cells defined as naive were viable CD3+CD4+ or CD3+CD8+ and CCR7+CD45RA+CD45RO-CD95-CD27+CD28+. This related bone marrow graft donor gave peripheral blood on the day of marrow donation. Of note for this clone: The antigen remains undetermined.

The sample consisted of naive CD4+ T cells sorted from PBMCs. This TCR derives from a woman aged 55 to 70 in good health, CMV-negative, and a related stem cell transplant donor. The V gene is TRBV6-1, the J gene TRBJ2-4, with TRBD1 identical over 9 bases. The CDR3 here is CASSEGDRVVDKNIQYF. DNA of the CDR3: TGTGCCAGCAGTGAAGGGGACAGGGTGGTTGACAAAAACATTCAGTACTTC.